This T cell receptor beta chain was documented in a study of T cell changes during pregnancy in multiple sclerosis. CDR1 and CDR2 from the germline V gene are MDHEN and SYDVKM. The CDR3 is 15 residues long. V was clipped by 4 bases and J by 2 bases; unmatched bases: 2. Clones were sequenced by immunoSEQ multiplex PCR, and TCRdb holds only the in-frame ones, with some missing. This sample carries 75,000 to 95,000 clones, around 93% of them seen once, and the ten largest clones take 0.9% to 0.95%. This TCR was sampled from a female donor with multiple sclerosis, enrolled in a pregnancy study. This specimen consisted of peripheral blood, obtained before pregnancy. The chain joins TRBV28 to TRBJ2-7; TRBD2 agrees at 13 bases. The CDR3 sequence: CASSSGTSGTYEQYF. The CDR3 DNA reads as TGTGCCAGCAGTTCCGGGACTAGCGGGACCTACGAGCAGTACTTC.